The TCR beta chain under discussion was sequenced for a study of blood T cells in healthy people across ages. The use of a sample-barcoded 5' primer and a J-beta primer mix characterized a second PCR of about 7 to 12 cycles. TCRdb reprocessed the 5' RACE reads via MiXCR and lists one record per CDR3 protein. The table lists over 700,000 distinct CDR3 sequences, about 25% of them singletons. Germline V CDR1 and CDR2: KGHDR, SFDVKD. The CDR3 is 11 residues long. V was cut by 1 base and J by 13 bases, with 10 bases left in between. This clonotype showed up just a few times. Separately, the same data were catalogued under a study of T cells of mothers and their children.

This TCR was sampled from a boy aged 10-17 years in good health. The sample was blood. The genes are TRBV24-1 and TRBJ2-7, with no clear D. In DNA form, the CDR3 reads TGTGCCACCAGTGATTTAAACGCCATTTACTTC. This codes for CATSDLNAIYF.